Listed below are T cell receptor beta chains from one sample, sequenced in a study of CD8 T cells in ankylosing spondylitis. TCRdb re-called the 5' RACE reads with MiXCR, one entry per CDR3 protein. The sample records hundreds of thousands of distinct CDR3 sequences, about 10% being singletons. The material sequenced was blood, either unsorted or a sorted T cell fraction (not recorded which). The receptor source for this set is a male donor with ankylosing spondylitis. Both conserved end residues are part of each CDR3. The D gene is left open where the match is weak. Rows give clone size only sometimes, using once, few, many, or a class for an expanded clone.

D	size	V	J	length	DNA	CDR3
TRBD1	many	TRBV7-9	TRBJ1-2	14	TGTGCCAGCAGCCTAGGACAGGGGGCGAGAGGCTACACCTTC	CASSLGQGARGYTF
NA	NA	TRBV29-1	TRBJ1-1	12	TGCAGCACTCAAGGCCCGGCCCCCGAAGCTTTCTTT	CSTQGPAPEAFF
NA	many	TRBV27	TRBJ2-7	13	TGTGCCAGCAGTTCGGATGTGGGTTACGAGCAGTACTTC	CASSSDVGYEQYF
NA	few	TRBV18	TRBJ2-7	13	TGTGCCAGCTCACCACCGGGGACCCACGAGCAGTACTTC	CASSPPGTHEQYF
TRBD2	NA	TRBV4-2	TRBJ2-7	14	TGTGCCAGCAGCCTTTCCGGGACTAGCGGGAGTCAGTACTTC	CASSLSGTSGSQYF
NA	few	TRBV20-1	TRBJ1-6	15	TGCAGTGCTAGAGATGGGATGAAGAGTAATTCACCCCTCCACTTT	CSARDGMKSNSPLHF
TRBD1	many	TRBV20-1	TRBJ1-1	12	TGCAGTGCTTCGTCCTGGGACAGTGGAGCTTTCTTT	CSASSWDSGAFF
TRBD2	many	TRBV11-2	TRBJ2-7	14	TGTGCCAGCAGCTTAACTAGCGGGATCTACGAGCAGTACTTC	CASSLTSGIYEQYF
NA	NA	TRBV28	TRBJ1-1	11	TGTGCCAGCAGTCTTTCTTTAGGAGCTTTCTTT	CASSLSLGAFF
TRBD2	many	TRBV7-2	TRBJ2-7	16	TGTGCCAGCAGCGCTGGTAGCGGGAGGGCCAAGAACGAGCAGTACTTC	CASSAGSGRAKNEQYF
NA	few	TRBV5-5	TRBJ2-7	15	TGTGCCAGCAGCTCGGTGGGGACGCTATTCTACGAGCAGTACTTC	CASSSVGTLFYEQYF
TRBD2	few	TRBV6-5	TRBJ2-7	15	TGTGCCAGCAGTTACGGACTAGCGGGAGTTAACGAGCAGTACTTC	CASSYGLAGVNEQYF
NA	few	TRBV2	TRBJ1-1	13	TGTGCCAGCAGTGGGGAGCGGGGAACTGAAGCTTTCTTT	CASSGERGTEAFF
NA	few	TRBV20-1	TRBJ1-2	13	TGCAGTGCTAGTCAGGGACCTAACTATGGCTACACCTTC	CSASQGPNYGYTF
TRBD1	NA	TRBV20-1	TRBJ1-5	15	TGCAGTGCTAGAGACCCCGGACAGGGGGGTCAGCCCCAGCATTTT	CSARDPGQGGQPQHF
NA	NA	TRBV7-3	TRBJ2-7	15	TGTGCCAGCAGCTCATTCGGGGCGTCCTCCTACGAGCAGTACTTC	CASSSFGASSYEQYF
NA	NA	TRBV20-1	TRBJ2-3	14	TGCAGTGCTAGGGGGGGTTTCTATGCAGATACGCAGTATTTT	CSARGGFYADTQYF
NA	many	TRBV20-1	TRBJ1-1	13	TGCAGTGCTACCGACGACAGGAGAACCTCTGCTTTCTTT	CSATDDRRTSAFF
NA	NA	TRBV9	TRBJ1-3	16	TGTGCCAGCAGCCCACGGAGGGGGGCGGCTGGAAACACCATATATTTT	CASSPRRGAAGNTIYF
TRBD1	NA	TRBV6-1	TRBJ2-2	14	TGTGCCAGCAGAGGAGGACAGGGTTCCGGGGAGCTGTTTTTT	CASRGGQGSGELFF
NA	few	TRBV20-1	TRBJ2-7	12	TGCAGTGCCCGCTTTCCGACCTACGAGCAGTACTTC	CSARFPTYEQYF
TRBD1	NA	TRBV5-1	TRBJ2-7	19	TGCGCCAGCAGCTTGAGGCGTACGCCGGAACAGGGGGCATCGTACGAGCAGTACTTC	CASSLRRTPEQGASYEQYF
TRBD1	many	TRBV7-2	TRBJ1-5	14	TGTGCCAGCAGCTTTACAGGGGGCAATCAGCCCCAGCATTTT	CASSFTGGNQPQHF
NA	NA	TRBV3-1	TRBJ2-2	14	TGTGCCAGCAGCCATCCCATTAAAGGCGGGGAGCTGTTTTTT	CASSHPIKGGELFF
NA	few	TRBV11-2	TRBJ2-1	8	TGTGCCAGCAATGAGCAGTTCTTC	CASNEQFF
TRBD2	few	TRBV7-2	TRBJ2-1	13	TGTGCCAGCAGCTTTGCGGGAGGGGGTGAGCAGTTCTTC	CASSFAGGGEQFF
NA	few	TRBV7-2	TRBJ2-3	14	TGTGCCAGCAGCTTCGACCGACTAAGAGATACGCAGTATTTT	CASSFDRLRDTQYF
TRBD2	NA	TRBV7-2	TRBJ2-1	13	TGTGCCAGCAGCTTAATGCGGGGGGGCCTTCAGTTCTTC	CASSLMRGGLQFF
TRBD1	NA	TRBV10-3	TRBJ2-5	14	TGTGCCATCAGTGATCGACAGGGCGTAGAGACCCAGTACTTC	CAISDRQGVETQYF
NA	NA	TRBV6-2/TRBV6-3	TRBJ2-1	13	TGTGCCACCAGCGGATACTCCTACAATGAGCAGTTCTTC	CATSGYSYNEQFF
NA	NA	TRBV7-9	TRBJ2-5	15	TGTGCCAGCAGCCCCCATTGGCGGGCCCAAGAGACCCAGTACTTC	CASSPHWRAQETQYF
NA	NA	TRBV5-1	TRBJ1-5	13	TGCGCCAGCAGCTTGGACGTGGGACAGCCCCAGCATTTT	CASSLDVGQPQHF
TRBD1	few	TRBV4-3	TRBJ1-1	14	TGCGCCAGCAGCCAAGGTCGAGGGACAGCTGAAGCTTTCTTT	CASSQGRGTAEAFF
TRBD2	NA	TRBV4-2	TRBJ2-3	16	TGTGCCAGCAGCCAAGAAACTAGCGGGGGTGCAGTTACGCAGTATTTT	CASSQETSGGAVTQYF
TRBD1	NA	TRBV6-2/TRBV6-3	TRBJ2-2	15	TGTGCCAGCAGGAACACAGGGGTTTGGCCCGGGGAGCTGTTTTTT	CASRNTGVWPGELFF
TRBD2	NA	TRBV11-2	TRBJ2-2	18	TGTGCCAGCAGCTCACTGAGGACTAGCGGGAGGGACACCGGGGAGCTGTTTTTT	CASSSLRTSGRDTGELFF
NA	NA	TRBV10-3	TRBJ2-3	15	TGTGCCATCAGTGAGTCGTACTCTAGCACAGATACGCAGTATTTT	CAISESYSSTDTQYF
NA	NA	TRBV29-1	TRBJ2-7	16	TGCAGCGTTTTGGGTCGAAGGTGGACAGACTCCTACGAGCAGTACTTC	CSVLGRRWTDSYEQYF
TRBD1	NA	TRBV24-1	TRBJ2-7	15	TGTGCCACCAGTGACTCCGGGACAGGGCGAGGCGAGCAGTACTTC	CATSDSGTGRGEQYF
TRBD1	NA	TRBV6-5	TRBJ1-2	15	TGTGCCAGCAGTTACGCGGGACAGGGTTTCAGTGGCTACACCTTC	CASSYAGQGFSGYTF
NA	NA	TRBV28	TRBJ1-1	12	TGTGCCAGCAGTTTATTTTTCGGCGGGGCTTTCTTT	CASSLFFGGAFF
NA	NA	TRBV6-2/TRBV6-3	TRBJ1-5	13	TGTGCCAGCAGTATATCAGGCAATCAGCCCAAGCATTTT	CASSISGNQPKHF